Given below is one T cell receptor beta chain in context. Recovered Cohort 3 donors showed two negative PCRs, clearance, or symptom resolution. The data derive from a study of blood T cell repertoires in COVID-19. Study background: Acute and convalescent COVID-19 specimens originated in the United States, Italy and Spain. The cDNA or gDNA used as material had been derived from T cells, B-cell-depleted T cells, or PBMCs.

Original analysis: Using reference gene primer amplification, nucleated cell counts were estimated. The assay was immunoSEQ multiplex PCR, and TCRdb's table has in-frame clones only and misses some. V, J and clone size were drawn from that table, and D and trimming were deduced from the DNA. This sample yields about 200,000 clones, of which 89% are seen a single time; 7.5% to 10% belongs to the top ten. Per the germline V gene, CDR1 is MNHEY and CDR2 is SVGAGI. The CDR3 is made up of 14 amino acids. V lost 8 bases and J lost 5; bases outside the gene matches: 6. The clonotype comes from a woman aged 18 to 35 who had recovered from COVID-19. The sample consisted of PBMCs or T cells enriched from blood (not recorded which). J is TRBJ2-5 and V is TRBV6-5, with 12 bases identical to TRBD2. The CDR3 reads CASLAGGPGETQYF. In DNA form, the CDR3 reads TGTGCCAGCCTAGCGGGGGGGCCGGGGGAGACCCAGTACTTC.